These 17 T cell receptor beta chains originate from one sample sequenced in a study of cytomegalovirus exposure and HLA in healthy donors. Primers: 60 Vbeta forward and 13 Jbeta reverse. Sequencing used immunoSEQ multiplex PCR; TCRdb keeps in-frame clones, though not all of them. The sample holds about 200,000 clones, almost 70% seen once. Specimen: PBMCs. These receptors originate from a man aged 40-55 years in good health and CMV-seropositive.

The rearrangement joins TRBV15 to TRBJ2-1; 7 bases fit TRBD2. Germline CDR1 LNHNV, CDR2 YYDKDF (reference sequence). With V trimmed by 1 base and J by 7 bases, 10 bases remained unmatched. CDR3 length equals 16 residues. The CDR3 is CATSRGSGALRNEQFF. CDR3 in DNA: TGTGCCACCAGCAGAGGGAGCGGGGCCCTCCGGAATGAGCAGTTCTTC.

This clone has a handful of counts. The chain is built from TRBV28 and TRBJ2-3; 9 nucleotides match TRBD1. This CDR3 contains 20 residues. The ends lost 3 bases at V and 3 bases at J; junction bases unmatched: 19. CDR1 is MDHEN and CDR2 is SYDVKM in the germline V gene. CDR3 amino acids: CASSFFSPDGTGLRTDTQYF. Written as DNA, the CDR3 is TGTGCCAGCAGTTTTTTCTCCCCGGACGGGACAGGGCTTAGGACAGATACGCAGTATTTT.

CDR3 in DNA: TGTGCCAGCAGCTTAATTATCGGACAGAAAGAGACCCAGTACTTC. Amino acid sequence: CASSLIIGQKETQYF. This chain links TRBV5-6 with TRBJ2-5, with D perhaps matching TRBD1 (6 bases). Germline V gives CDR1 SGHDT, CDR2 YYEEEE. Trimming removed 2 bases at V and 3 bases at J, with 14 bases between. This CDR3 contains 15 residues. Full variable domain (missing parts from reference TRBV5-6 and TRBJ2-5): DAGVTQSPTHLIKTRGQQVTLRCSPKSGHDTVSWYQQALGQGPQFIFQYYEEEERQRGNFPDRFSGHQFPNYSSELNVNALLLGDSALYLCASSLIIGQKETQYFGPGTRLLVL.

The chain joins TRBV9 to TRBJ2-7; 10 bases are shared with TRBD1. There are 15 residues in the CDR3. The ends lost 4 bases at V and 5 bases at J; junction bases unmatched: 9. Germline loops: CDR1 SGDLS, CDR2 YYNGEE. The CDR3 is CASSPGGQGRHEQYF. CDR3 coding DNA: TGTGCCAGCAGCCCCGGGGGACAGGGGAGGCACGAGCAGTACTTC.

CDR3 bases: TGTGCCAGCAGCCCCGAGGGGGACACCTTCTACGAGCAGTACTTC. Protein product: CASSPEGDTFYEQYF. The rearrangement links TRBV7-2 to TRBJ2-7, with D perhaps matching TRBD1 (6 bases). This CDR3 comprises 15 residues. V lost 5 bases, J lost 3 bases, and 17 bases lay in between. From germline, CDR1 is SGHTA and CDR2 FQGNSA.

A note on this clone: Other DNA sequences within the sample encode an identical CDR3. The chain couples TRBV27 to TRBJ1-4; 10 nucleotides match TRBD1. The V and J ends lost 6 bases and 9 bases, in that order; junction bases with no gene match: 7. The germline V gene has CDR1 MNHEY and CDR2 SMNVEV (reference sequence). The CDR3 spans 14 residues. CDR3 residues: CASSPGQGMKKLFF. In DNA form, the CDR3 reads TGTGCCAGCAGCCCGGGACAGGGGATGAAAAAACTGTTTTTT.

This clone has a handful of counts. V is TRBV29-1 and J is TRBJ1-1; TRBD1 agrees at 9 bases. This CDR3 is built from 12 residues. Germline CDR1 and CDR2: SQVTM and ANQGSEA. J gave up 7 bases and V 7 bases, and 7 bases lay outside the gene matches. CDR3 DNA: TGCAGCGCCCGGGACAGGGTAAATGAAGCTTTCTTT. This codes for CSARDRVNEAFF.

The chain joins TRBV28 to TRBJ2-7; no reliable D call. The CDR3 sequence is 9 residues long. V lost 10 bases, J lost 2 bases, and 3 bases lay in between. Germline V lookup: CDR1 MDHEN, CDR2 SYDVKM. The CDR3 region has the DNA TGTGCCACTGCCTACGAGCAGTACTTC. Translated, it gives CATAYEQYF.

The gene calls are TRBV5-5 and TRBJ2-7; possible D gene TRBD1, 5 bases. This CDR3 spans 15 amino acids. Trimming took 5 bases from V and 0 from J, leaving 15 bases between them. The germline CDR1 and CDR2 sequences are SGHKS and YYEKEE (reference sequence). This CDR3 is CASRPTTATSYEQYF. CDR3 nucleotides: TGTGCCAGCAGACCAACGACAGCGACCTCCTACGAGCAGTACTTC.

CDR3 amino acids: CASSFYRTGADTQYF. In DNA, the CDR3 is TGTGCCAGCAGTTTTTACCGGACAGGGGCAGATACGCAGTATTTT. The gene calls are TRBV7-9 and TRBJ2-3, with 9 bases aligning to TRBD1. Trimming cost V 6 bases and J 4 bases; bases outside gene matches: 8. CDR3 size: 15 residues. CDR1 is SEHNR, CDR2 FQNEAQ, per germline (reference sequence).

This chain joins TRBV29-1 and TRBJ2-1; 9 bases match TRBD1. This CDR3 comprises 13 residues. The V gene's germline CDR1 is SQVTM and CDR2 ANQGSEA. V shed 5 bases and J 7 bases; nucleotides not matched to a gene: 6. CDR3: CSVTGGWGNEQFF. The DNA for the CDR3 is TGCAGCGTTACAGGGGGCTGGGGGAATGAGCAGTTCTTC.

The chain couples TRBV6-5 to TRBJ1-1; D is uncertain. In germline, CDR1 is MNHEY, CDR2 SVGAGI. Trimming removed 7 bases at V and 0 bases at J, with 15 bases between. The CDR3 consists of 15 residues. The CDR3 sequence is CASTKREEMNTEAFF. The CDR3 nucleotides read TGTGCCAGCACCAAGAGGGAGGAGATGAACACTGAAGCTTTCTTT.

The rearrangement links TRBV2 to TRBJ2-5, with D possibly being TRBD2 (6 bases). The CDR3 is 13 residues long. The germline CDR1 and CDR2 sequences are SNHLY and FYNNEI. V was clipped by 6 bases and J by 5 bases, with 13 bases between them. Here the CDR3 DNA reads TGTGCCAGCAGCCCCCCCGGAGGGGAGACCCAGTACTTC. Translation gives CASSPPGGETQYF. Full variable domain (rest looked up from reference TRBV2 and TRBJ2-5): EPEVTQTPSHQVTQMGQEVILRCVPISNHLYFYWYRQILGQKVEFLVSFYNNEISEKSEIFDDQFSVERPDGSNFTLKIRSTKLEDSAMYFCASSPPGGETQYFGPGTRLLVL.

This clone has only a few counts. The J gene is TRBJ1-1, the V gene TRBV19; 7 nucleotides match TRBD1. Trimming cost V 7 bases and J 4 bases; bases outside gene matches: 9. This CDR3 is 14 amino acids long. Germline lookup yields CDR1 LNHDA and CDR2 SQIVND (reference sequence). The CDR3 DNA reads TGTGCCAGTAATCGACAGGGATTGGGCACTGAAGCTTTCTTT. This codes for CASNRQGLGTEAFF.

This clone was detected a few times. This chain connects TRBV11-1 to TRBJ2-7; 8 nucleotides align to TRBD1. J gave up 3 bases and V 3 bases, and 1 base lay outside the gene matches. The CDR3 loop spans 13 amino acids. Germline V gene sequence: CDR1 SGHAT, CDR2 FQDESV (reference sequence). In DNA, the CDR3 is TGTGCCAGCAGCTTCGGACAGGGCTACGAGCAGTACTTC. This codes for CASSFGQGYEQYF.

This clone was picked up a small number of times. This chain uses TRBV11-2 with TRBJ1-2; D is ambiguous. The CDR3 loop spans 13 amino acids. Trimming cost V 2 bases and J 7 bases, with 11 bases left between them. Looked up from germline, CDR1 is SGHAT and CDR2 is FQNNGV. The CDR3 loop is CASSLLEATGYTF. Here the CDR3 DNA reads TGTGCCAGCAGCTTATTAGAGGCAACTGGCTACACCTTC.

The chain couples TRBV6-4 to TRBJ2-1; possible D gene TRBD1, 6 bases. The CDR3 has 13 residues. The germline V and J ends were trimmed by 3 bases and 9 bases, with 12 bases remaining between them. Germline V gives CDR1 MRHNA, CDR2 SNTAGT. CDR3 protein: CASSEGDTGEQFF. As DNA, the CDR3 is TGTGCCAGCAGTGAGGGGGACACCGGTGAGCAGTTCTTC.